Each of the 28 T cell receptor beta chains below was sequenced from the same sample in a study of blood T cell repertoires in COVID-19. Assay used: immunoSEQ multiplex PCR; TCRdb lists only in-frame clones, some missing. The sample lists 15,000 to 20,000 clones, roughly nine tenths seen once, with 17% in the top ten. The specimen sequenced was peripheral blood. Every receptor here comes from a man aged 50 to 60 with active COVID-19.

The chain links TRBV4-2 to TRBJ1-2; D call uncertain. The CDR3 consists of 16 residues. The V end was cut by 0 bases, the J end by 0 bases, with 11 bases between. Per the germline V gene, CDR1 is LGHNA and CDR2 is YNFKEQ. CDR3 nucleotide sequence: TGTGCCAGCAGCCAAGATTTGATGGCCTCTAACTATGGCTACACCTTC. Translation gives CASSQDLMASNYGYTF.

J is TRBJ2-1 and V is TRBV6-4, with D possibly matching TRBD2 (5 bases). Germline V CDR1 and CDR2: MRHNA, SNTAGT. This CDR3 comprises 15 residues. The germline V and J ends were trimmed by 6 bases and 2 bases, with 14 bases remaining between them. As DNA, the CDR3 is TGTGCCAGCAGCCCGAAAGCGGATCCCTACAATGAGCAGTTCTTC. This translates into CASSPKADPYNEQFF.

The J gene is TRBJ2-1, the V gene TRBV7-2; 9 bases line up with TRBD2. The V segment lost 1 base and the J segment 3 bases; nucleotides outside the gene matches: 1. Germline V gives CDR1 SGHTA, CDR2 FQGNSA. The CDR3 contains 15 residues. The CDR3, as DNA: TGTGCCAGCAGCTTAGAAGCGGGGGGCTACAATGAGCAGTTCTTC. Protein product: CASSLEAGGYNEQFF.

The J gene is TRBJ2-7, the V gene TRBV7-9; 8 positions match TRBD1. This CDR3 comprises 15 residues. Germline assignment: CDR1 SEHNR and CDR2 FQNEAQ (reference sequence). The junction had 8 bases not matched to a gene; V was cut back by 3 bases and J by 4 bases. The CDR3 is CASSFGSGGSYEQYF. For the CDR3, the DNA is TGTGCCAGCAGCTTTGGGTCAGGGGGCTCTTACGAGCAGTACTTC.

This clone came up once. The J gene is TRBJ2-1, the V gene TRBV28; 7 bases match TRBD2. This CDR3 is 15 amino acids long. The trim removed 6 bases at V and 5 bases at J, leaving 10 bases unmatched. Germline-derived CDR1 and CDR2 are MDHEN and SYDVKM. The CDR3 loop reads CASSELAKGHNEQFF. The CDR3 nucleotides are TGTGCCAGCAGCGAACTAGCGAAAGGGCACAATGAGCAGTTCTTC. The whole variable domain, remainder taken from reference TRBV28 and TRBJ2-1, is DVKVTQSSRYLVKRTGEKVFLECVQDMDHENMFWYRQDPGLGLRLIYFSYDVKMKEKGDIPEGYSVSREKKERFSLILESASTNQTSMYLCASSELAKGHNEQFFGPGTRLTVL.

The chain has TRBV5-4 and TRBJ2-7; unclear D gene. CDR1 and CDR2 (germline): SGHNT, YYREEE (reference sequence). V shed 4 bases and J shed 6 bases, with 14 bases lying between them. The CDR3 has 13 residues. CDR3 in amino acids: CASSRTPLPEQYF. The DNA of the CDR3 is TGTGCCAGCAGCCGAACCCCACTACCCGAGCAGTACTTC.

The V call is TRBV9, the J call TRBJ2-1; TRBD2 matches 9 bases. This CDR3 region has 15 residues. V lost 0 bases to trimming and J lost 6 bases; unmatched junction nucleotides: 4. Per germline, CDR1 SGDLS and CDR2 YYNGEE. The CDR3, as DNA: TGTGCCAGCAGCGTAGGGGATAGCGGGGGCAATGAGCAGTTCTTC. This gives the protein CASSVGDSGGNEQFF.

Comment on this clone: A junction end diverges from the germline sequence, so it may reflect a read error. The V call is TRBV7-2, the J call TRBJ2-7; 9 bases line up with TRBD2. Germline V gives CDR1 SGHTA, CDR2 FQGNSA. The CDR3 consists of 13 residues. The CDR3 DNA follows: TGTGCCAGCAGCATAGCGGGAGACTACGAGCAGTACTTC. It yields the protein CASSIAGDYEQYF.

This chain joins TRBV18 and TRBJ2-7; 7 bases line up with TRBD2. CDR3 length: 16 amino acids. Looked up from germline, CDR1 is KGHSH and CDR2 is LQKENI. V dropped 3 bases and J dropped 1; count of bases not matched to a gene: 9. CDR3 in amino acids: CASSPRGAGQSYEQYF. CDR3 in DNA: TGTGCCAGCTCACCTAGGGGAGCGGGGCAATCCTACGAGCAGTACTTC.

The chain recombines TRBV27 with TRBJ2-6, with 11 bases fitting TRBD1. There are 17 residues in the CDR3. In germline, CDR1 is MNHEY, CDR2 SMNVEV (reference sequence). V dropped 2 bases and J dropped 3; count of bases not matched to a gene: 3. DNA of the CDR3: TGTGCCAGCAGTTTAGGGACAGGGGGACTTGGGGCCAACGTCCTGACTTTC. Protein product: CASSLGTGGLGANVLTF.

The V call is TRBV6-5, the J call TRBJ2-1; D possibly corresponds to TRBD2 (5 bases). The CDR3 spans 12 residues. The V end was cut by 5 bases, the J end by 6 bases, with 8 bases between. Per germline, CDR1 MNHEY and CDR2 SVGAGI. This chain's CDR3 is CASSREGNEQFF. CDR3 in DNA: TGTGCCAGCAGTAGAGAGGGCAATGAGCAGTTCTTC.

The genes are TRBV6-2 or TRBV6-3 and TRBJ1-5, with D uncertain. Germline V lookup: CDR1 MNHEY, CDR2 SVGEGT. This CDR3 has 16 residues. Trimming left V 6 bases short and J 6 bases short, with 21 bases between. The CDR3 coding sequence is TGTGCCAGCAGCAACCCCTCGGGAGTCTCCCGTCAGCCCCAGCATTTT. This gives the protein CASSNPSGVSRQPQHF.

The chain combines TRBV20-1 with TRBJ2-7, with 9 bases that match TRBD2. The CDR3 has 15 amino acids. Trimming cost V 3 bases and J 6 bases; bases outside gene matches: 12. Germline CDR1 DFQATT, CDR2 SNEGSKA (reference sequence). The CDR3 loop is CSASGREGRSSEQYF. CDR3 sequence (DNA): TGCAGTGCTAGTGGGCGGGAGGGCCGGTCGAGCGAGCAGTACTTC.

The chain couples TRBV28 to TRBJ2-5, with 7 bases fitting TRBD1. CDR3 length: 15 amino acids. In germline, CDR1 is MDHEN, CDR2 SYDVKM. Trimming removed 5 bases from V and 3 bases from J; junction bases left unmatched: 9. The CDR3 loop reads CASSRNSGTEETQYF. Written as DNA, the CDR3 is TGTGCCAGCAGTCGCAACTCCGGGACAGAAGAGACCCAGTACTTC.

This chain connects TRBV6-6 to TRBJ2-5, with 12 bases lining up with TRBD2. CDR3 length equals 15 residues. The V segment lost 6 bases and the J segment 1 base; nucleotides outside the gene matches: 3. CDR1 is MNHNY, CDR2 SVGAGI, per germline (reference sequence). In DNA form, the CDR3 reads TGTGCCAGCAGACAGACTAGCGGGAGCCAAGAGACCCAGTACTTC. It encodes CASRQTSGSQETQYF.

The chain carries TRBV5-6 and TRBJ1-2; 8 nucleotides match TRBD1. Trimming cost V 4 bases and J 9 bases; bases outside gene matches: 8. Per the germline V gene, CDR1 is SGHDT and CDR2 is YYEEEE. The CDR3 totals 13 residues. DNA of the CDR3: TGTGCCAGCAGCGTCGACAGGGGTAATCGCTACACCTTC. Encoded protein: CASSVDRGNRYTF. Full variable domain (rest looked up from reference TRBV5-6 and TRBJ1-2): DAGVTQSPTHLIKTRGQQVTLRCSPKSGHDTVSWYQQALGQGPQFIFQYYEEEERQRGNFPDRFSGHQFPNYSSELNVNALLLGDSALYLCASSVDRGNRYTFGSGTRLTVV.

The chain is built from TRBV15 and TRBJ2-6; 9 bases align to TRBD1. Per germline, CDR1 LNHNV and CDR2 YYDKDF (reference sequence). The ends lost 0 bases at V and 4 bases at J; junction bases unmatched: 4. The CDR3 is 17 residues long. In DNA, the CDR3 is TGTGCCACCAGCAGAGAACAGGGGGCGAGCGGGGCCAACGTCCTGACTTTC. Translated, it gives CATSREQGASGANVLTF.

The chain carries TRBV6-4 and TRBJ2-1; no clear D. The CDR3 is made up of 12 amino acids. Trimming cost V 0 bases and J 12 bases, with 9 bases left between them. CDR1 is MRHNA, CDR2 SNTAGT, per germline. CDR3 sequence (DNA): TGTGCCAGCAGTGACTCGAGATCTCGGCAGTTCTTC. Translating gives CASSDSRSRQFF.

The chain uses TRBV28 and TRBJ2-1, with D perhaps TRBD1 (6 bases). With 7 bases removed from V and 7 bases from J, the gap between germline ends came to 11 bases. CDR1 and CDR2 (germline): MDHEN, SYDVKM. CDR3 length equals 12 residues. The CDR3 coding sequence is TGTGCCAGCAAACAGGGCGTGAATGAGCAGTTCTTC. Protein: CASKQGVNEQFF.

This clone appeared a single time. The chain has TRBV6-4 and TRBJ2-1; 11 nucleotides align to TRBD2. The V gene's germline CDR1 is MRHNA and CDR2 SNTAGT. The CDR3 consists of 15 residues. The trim removed 3 bases at V and 3 bases at J, leaving 1 base unmatched. The CDR3 bases are TGTGCCAGCAGTGAGGGACTAGCGGACTACAATGAGCAGTTCTTC. Translation gives CASSEGLADYNEQFF.

The V gene is TRBV7-2, the J gene TRBJ1-1; TRBD1 agrees at 7 bases. J was trimmed by 1 base and V by 5 bases; bases with no gene match: 4. Germline values: CDR1 SGHTA, CDR2 FQGNSA. CDR3 size: 14 residues. CDR3 sequence (DNA): TGTGCCAGCAGCGGGCGACAGGGGAACACTGAAGCTTTCTTT. This codes for CASSGRQGNTEAFF.

The V gene is TRBV28, the J gene TRBJ2-5; 7 bases align to TRBD2. This CDR3 is built from 15 residues. CDR1 is MDHEN and CDR2 is SYDVKM in the germline V gene. V lost 4 bases and J lost 4; bases outside the gene matches: 9. CDR3 DNA sequence: TGTGCCAGCAGTTCTGGCGGGAGTTTAGGAGAGACCCAGTACTTC. It yields the protein CASSSGGSLGETQYF.

The chain joins TRBV4-2 to TRBJ2-1, with D possibly matching TRBD2 (6 bases). Looked up from germline, CDR1 is LGHNA and CDR2 is YNFKEQ. V dropped 0 bases and J dropped 4 bases, with 7 bases sitting between them. The CDR3 runs to 14 residues. The CDR3 here is CASSQDGTYNEQFF. The CDR3 DNA sequence: TGTGCCAGCAGCCAAGATGGGACTTACAATGAGCAGTTCTTC.

The rearrangement joins TRBV20-1 to TRBJ2-3, with 10 nucleotides matching TRBD2. With V trimmed by 3 bases and J by 1 base, 4 bases remained unmatched. This CDR3 is built from 15 residues. Germline values: CDR1 DFQATT, CDR2 SNEGSKA (reference sequence). The CDR3 protein is CSASPSGRGTDTQYF. The CDR3, as DNA: TGCAGTGCTAGTCCCAGCGGGAGGGGCACAGATACGCAGTATTTT.

CDR3 nucleotide sequence: TGTGCCAGCTCCTACGAACAGGGGAAGAATCAGCCCCAGCATTTT. Its protein product is CASSYEQGKNQPQHF. The chain combines TRBV18 with TRBJ1-5, with 7 bases lining up with TRBD1. With V trimmed by 6 bases and J by 4 bases, 9 bases remained unmatched. Germline lookup yields CDR1 KGHSH and CDR2 LQKENI. The length of the CDR3 is 15 residues.

This chain links TRBV4-1 with TRBJ2-1, with D possibly being TRBD1 (5 bases). V was trimmed by 4 bases and J by 6 bases, leaving 16 bases between them. Germline values: CDR1 MGHRA, CDR2 YSYEKL. This CDR3 comprises 15 residues. DNA of the CDR3: TGCGCCAGCAGCCTAACGGGCCTCCAGGGCAATGAGCAGTTCTTC. This encodes CASSLTGLQGNEQFF.

The chain uses TRBV6-6 and TRBJ1-1, with D tentatively TRBD1 (6 bases). The length of the CDR3 is 16 residues. The germline V and J ends were trimmed by 8 bases and 4 bases, with 23 bases remaining between them. Germline values: CDR1 MNHNY, CDR2 SVGAGI (reference sequence). The CDR3 spells CASEQGSGSWGTEAFF. In DNA, the CDR3 is TGTGCCAGCGAACAGGGTTCTGGCTCGTGGGGCACTGAAGCTTTCTTT.

The chain couples TRBV7-2 to TRBJ1-5; tentative D call: TRBD1 (6 bases). Germline V CDR1 and CDR2: SGHTA, FQGNSA. The CDR3 has 14 residues. V lost 3 bases and J lost 0, with 6 bases in between. The CDR3 DNA is TGTGCCAGCAGCTTGGACAGTAGCAATCAGCCCCAGCATTTT. As protein: CASSLDSSNQPQHF.